The clone carrying this TCR beta chain has at least ten counts. The data are from a study of regulatory T cells in long-lasting Graves disease. CDR3 regions were amplified by Arm-PCR using iRepertoire HTBI primers to build TCR beta libraries. TCRdb itself ran the multiplex PCR reads through MiXCR, one entry per CDR3 protein. The data contain around 480,000 distinct CDR3 sequences, around 15% of them singletons. The time point here: newly diagnosed GD, antithyroid drugs for less than 3 months. After RNA was extracted from PBMCs, the TCR library was made from it. V lost 3 bases and J lost 4; bases outside the gene matches: 6. Germline loops: CDR1 MNHEY, CDR2 SVGAGI. The CDR3 sequence is 16 residues long. The same specimen was also included in a second study, on T cells in Graves' hyperthyroidism and ophthalmopathy.

The genes are TRBV6-5 and TRBJ2-7; 13 nucleotides agree with TRBD2. This sequence originates from a man aged 40-55 years with Graves disease. The sequencing used peripheral blood mononuclear cells (PBMCs), collected at new diagnosis, from a patient treated with antithyroid drugs. CDR3 sequence (DNA): TGTGCCAGCAGTTATTTAGGACTAGCGGGAGTGTACGAGCAGTACTTC. Amino acid sequence: CASSYLGLAGVYEQYF.